This T cell receptor beta chain is drawn from a study of vaccination and CD4 T cells after COVID-19. Overall study: SARS-CoV-2 PCR on nasal swabs had been positive for the convalescent patients; fewer than 10 were mild and one was severe. For post-vaccine samples, collection took place a median roughly 72 days after dose two, ranging from 14 to 241. Sampling after COVID took place at a median of 101 days (range 35 to 161) following diagnosis.

To note about this clonotype: What it binds is not known.

V was pared by 7 bases and J by 2 bases, with 8 bases between. The germline V gene has CDR1 WSHSY and CDR2 SAAADI. The CDR3 covers 12 residues. Regarding time point: late sampling 161 to 241 days after vaccination in a few convalescent patients. Treatment defined: approximately nine-day PBMC culture with coronavirus spike peptide pools or control peptides (ViraFEST assay). ViraFEST expanded antigen-specific T cells with peptide pools, then sequenced TCRs. The Oncomine TCR Beta short-read assay sequenced DNA from cultured CD4+ T cells. TCRdb reprocessed the PCR reads via MiXCR and lists one record per CDR3 protein. This table holds around 19,000 distinct CDR3 sequences, around a third found once.

This TCR derives from a human donor who had recovered from COVID-19. The input for sequencing was CD4+ T cells from blood, cultured in vitro, taken about 7 months after SARS-CoV-2 vaccination. V usage is TRBV10-2 and J usage is TRBJ2-5, with D hard to call. This chain's CDR3 is CASKASQETQYF. The CDR3 DNA sequence: TGCGCCAGCAAAGCCAGTCAAGAGACCCAGTACTTC.